This is a list of T cell receptor beta chains from one sample in a study of shared clonotypes between healthy human individuals. The assay was immunoSEQ multiplex PCR, and TCRdb's table has in-frame clones only and misses some. The sample consists of approximately 810,000 clones, around 93% of them appearing once. The sequencing sample was made of naive CD8+ T cells sorted from blood. Receptor source: a man aged 30-40 years in good health. Both conserved end residues are part of each CDR3. Each record gives: V gene, D gene, J gene, CDR3 DNA, CDR3 protein. A D gene is named only where the DNA matches it firmly.

TRBV14	-	TRBJ1-4	TGTGCCAGCAGCCAGTCTCCTTGGTCGGCTGAAAAACTGTTTTTT	CASSQSPWSAEKLFF
TRBV16	-	TRBJ2-1	TGTGCCAGCAGCCACCCGTACAATGAGCAGTTCTTC	CASSHPYNEQFF
TRBV6-1	-	TRBJ1-4	TGTGCCAGCAGTGAATCTCCGGGACGGGGGGAAAAACTGTTTTTT	CASSESPGRGEKLFF
TRBV5-1	TRBD1	TRBJ2-1	TGCGCCAGCAGCGCCCGGGACAGGGGGTACAATGAGCAGTTCTTC	CASSARDRGYNEQFF
TRBV29-1	-	TRBJ2-1	TGCAGCGTTGAACTCGCGGACTTAAGGAATGAGCAGTTCTTC	CSVELADLRNEQFF
TRBV7-9	-	TRBJ2-7	TGTGCCAGCGGGACCGTAAACTCCTACGAGCAGTACTTC	CASGTVNSYEQYF
TRBV5-1	-	TRBJ2-2	TGCGCCAGCAGCCTATTCAGATCGGTAACCGGGGAGCTGTTTTTT	CASSLFRSVTGELFF
TRBV21-1	-	TRBJ2-4	TGTGCCAGCAGCAATTCCAGTTCGGGGGAAAACATTCAGTACTTC	CASSNSSSGENIQYF
TRBV10-3	-	TRBJ1-1	TGTGCCATCAGTGAGTCGACGAGGGTGATGGTCCACACTGAAGCTTTCTTT	CAISESTRVMVHTEAFF
TRBV27	TRBD1	TRBJ2-2	TGTGCCAGCAGCCGGACAGGAGGGAACACCGGGGAGCTGTTTTTT	CASSRTGGNTGELFF
TRBV29-1	-	TRBJ2-1	TGCAGCGCTGAAGACACTGCCGTGGTCCCCTACAATGAGCAGTTCTTC	CSAEDTAVVPYNEQFF